Detailed here is one T cell receptor (beta chain). These data are taken from a study of T cell clonotyping in hematopoietic cell transplantation. Per germline, CDR1 MNHEY and CDR2 SVGAGI. V lost 7 bases and J lost 1, with 13 bases in between. CDR3 length equals 14 residues. The data were produced by immunoSEQ multiplex PCR, yet TCRdb's version contains in-frame clones alone and is incomplete. The profile shows over 8,500 clones, around 79% of them singletons. The sequencing used peripheral blood mononuclear cells, collected 180 days after allogeneic stem cell transplant. The gene calls are TRBV6-5 and TRBJ1-1; D is unresolved. This clonotype was obtained from a female patient aged 50-65 years who had an allogeneic stem cell transplant from a related donor, so the T cells may come from the graft donor. Some clones in this sample may be carry-over from other donors' samples. The CDR3 nucleotides read TGTGCCAGCAACGGACCGAGAAAGAACACTGAAGCTTTCTTT. Encoded protein: CASNGPRKNTEAFF.